A selection of T cell receptor beta chains follows, all from one sample in a study of graft-versus-host responses after intestinal transplantation. Some clones are missing from TCRdb's copy, which holds only in-frame ones; the method was immunoSEQ multiplex PCR. Here the sample spans some 130,000 clones, 90% to 95% being singletons. Their antigens remain unidentified. The starting material was unstimulated CD4+ T cells sorted from spleen or lymph node cells, obtained before intestinal transplant. These receptors were taken from a human donor who received an intestinal transplant. The conserved cysteine and the conserved F or W are not part of the CDR3 here. Clone size is given for some rows only: seen once, a few or many times, or a class if the clone is expanded.

>NA|TRBV6-6|TRBJ2-2
ASSYAGGWTGELF
>NA|TRBV6-5|TRBJ1-2
ASISQGSYGYT
>NA|TRBV27|TRBJ2-7
ASSRLAGAYEQY
>NA|TRBV2|TRBJ2-3
ASSELGRIPNTDTQY
>NA|TRBV7-3|TRBJ2-3
ASSARVRALAGATDTQY
>few|TRBV5-4|TRBJ2-7
ASSLGRSYEQY
>NA|TRBV28|TRBJ1-5
ASTSSTLPQH
>NA|TRBV25-1|TRBJ1-5
ASSERQGIQPQH
>NA|TRBV29-1|TRBJ2-2
SVGGFPNTGELF
>NA|TRBV27|TRBJ2-1
ASSPGTGGYNEQF
>NA|TRBV2|TRBJ2-6
ASRKQAGNSGANVLT
>NA|TRBV5-1|TRBJ2-1
ASSYAGLAGVYNEQF
>once|TRBV30|TRBJ1-3
AWIQGNSGNTIY
>NA|TRBV7-6|TRBJ2-7
ASSPFGSGEQY
>NA|TRBV10-2|TRBJ2-6
ASSLRQGPANVLT
>NA|TRBV5-1|TRBJ2-1
ASSLAGGRGFHEQF
>NA|TRBV9|TRBJ2-1
ASSRTVSNEQF
>NA|TRBV7-2|TRBJ1-2
ASSLTGGAWGYT
>NA|TRBV29-1|TRBJ2-7
SGVQGAGDEQY
>NA|TRBV6-1|TRBJ2-7
ASSDRLSAYEQY
>NA|TRBV4-1|NA
ASSQEPSPSYEQY
>NA|TRBV20-1|TRBJ2-1
SGQVNNEQF
>NA|TRBV7-3|TRBJ2-3
ASSSTGGYSSTDTQY
>NA|TRBV2|TRBJ2-3
ASREQGATDTQY
>NA|TRBV7-3|TRBJ2-1
ASSRGLAGANEQF
>NA|TRBV30|TRBJ1-1
AWRGTGEGEAF
>once|TRBV6-5|TRBJ1-1
ASSYSSSTEAF
>once|TRBV7-9|TRBJ2-5
ASSLRAVQETQY
>NA|TRBV30|TRBJ2-7
AWSGLAGDEQY
>NA|TRBV11-2|TRBJ2-3
ASSSRDIGRYAQY
>NA|TRBV28|TRBJ2-7
ASSLARSRTLSYEQY
>NA|TRBV5-6|TRBJ1-2
ASSSGENYGYT
>NA|TRBV7-9|TRBJ1-2
ASSPPGQVHYGYT
>NA|TRBV28|TRBJ1-1
AGNREGNTEAF
>NA|TRBV6-5|TRBJ2-7
ASSPLGSYEQY
>NA|TRBV7-9|TRBJ1-5
ASSLGWTGGSPGNQPQH
>NA|TRBV2|TRBJ2-3
DTAGREGADTQY
>NA|TRBV20-1|TRBJ2-7
SAPLSYEQY
>NA|TRBV6-5|TRBJ2-7
ASSATFSSYEQY
>NA|TRBV10-3|TRBJ1-1
AISATGYEAF
>NA|TRBV27|TRBJ2-1
ASSLYRGFSYNEQF
>NA|TRBV2|TRBJ1-1
VRRKEAVTEAF
>NA|TRBV30|TRBJ2-3
AWTLQISTDTQY
>NA|TRBV19|TRBJ1-5
ASSMWARGVLYSNQPQH
>NA|TRBV5-8|TRBJ2-2
ASRYQGAGELF